This T cell receptor beta chain was sequenced for a study of cytomegalovirus exposure and HLA in healthy donors (dated by TCRdb to about 2017). About the full investigation: An earlier analysis of several hundred of the donors reported about 250 Gb of sequence data and more than 90 million unique TCR beta sequences from about 200 million T cells. All discovery cohort repertoires had been generated using a single sequencing platform. The study was designed to test whether signatures of past pathogen exposure could be identified by cataloging public T cell receptors. Four to six DR-DQ haplotypes were handled as single units for association and clustering, since linkage in the cohort was strong. To decide whether each TCR beta V gene segment behaved as functional or pseudogenic, an earlier analysis of approximately 600 of the donors relied on high-throughput TCR beta sequencing. Class I and class II HLA loci were covered by the typing at four-digit resolution. In the later analysis, no new phenotypic data were used to find candidate immune exposures; instead, reliance was placed on TCR beta sequences and their occurrence across donors. Typing coverage varied by locus: roughly 629-640 donors for A, B, C, DRB1 and DQB1; approximately 500 for DQA1; more than 600 for DPA1; approximately 490 for DPB1. The T cell repertoires of around 730 subjects were profiled by immunosequencing and related to cytomegalovirus serostatus. In a later analysis, previously published TCR beta repertoires from 666 donors were re-analyzed and high-resolution HLA genotyping was added so that TCR occurrence patterns could be studied. The study combined high-throughput TCR immunosequencing, statistical association of individual TCRs with disease status, and machine learning to predict cytomegalovirus infection status. Roughly 310 gigabases of sequencing data and 70 million to 85 million unique TCR sequences were included in an early release covering about 600 HLA-typed donors. A later genetic analysis used genome-wide SNP genotypes for about 60% of the roughly 700 donors, treating that subset as a discovery cohort. Among a few hundred genotyped donors of the cohort, an average of 235,054 unique TCR beta nucleotide sequences were sequenced per donor, around 18% of them non-productive. Of the approximately 400 genotyped donors, about 80% fell in the genetic ancestry cluster associated with self-reported Caucasian donors. A separate validation cohort of 90 to 150 different subjects was used in addition to the approximately 700-subject first cohort. Donor age, sex, ethnicity and CMV serostatus were compiled together with the repertoire data. Findings and caveats that apply to the study as a whole: A later genetic analysis associated a missense DCLRE1C variant with V-gene and J-gene trimming of TCR beta chains, and an independent cohort replicated the association. Because counts were too low, around 18 rarely observed V segments, including chromosome 9 orphons, were left out of the earlier analysis of some 600 of the donors. In a later analysis, TCR association rates were found to vary across HLA loci, with the most associated TCRs seen for DRB1 alleles and the fewest for HLA-C alleles. In this cohort, only TCR beta chains were sequenced, and detectable features were limited by the absence of alpha or paired-chain data. According to the authors, the approach could potentially be generalized to other disease states and immunological phenotypes. The 87-base-pair reads could not distinguish some IMGT-functional V segments, including TRBV6-2 and TRBV6-3, so those segments were excluded. Linkage disequilibrium might explain the correlated functional status among segregating V segments, but an unknown experimental factor could not be excluded. A later analysis reported that several top co-occurrence clusters appeared linked to parvovirus B19, influenza, CMV and Epstein-Barr virus. At a false discovery rate of 0.05, a later analysis linked some 18,000 TCR beta sequences to specific HLA alleles. In an earlier analysis of a few hundred of the donors, most TCR beta V segments were observed in productive rearrangements about 90% or about 30% of the time, broadly matching IMGT annotations. Because HLA typing was missing for some donors at each locus, association tests included only the typed subset. Most CMV-associated TCR beta chains appeared to be HLA-restricted in a later analysis, and the HLA associations seemed to be driven largely by CMV exposure. The study listed 170 or so TCR beta chains as associated with cytomegalovirus. According to a later genetic analysis, donors in an Asian-associated ancestry cluster had fewer N-insertions in productive TCRs than the approximately 630-donor mean. A further reported finding was that TCR beta sequences accurately predicted the HLA-A and HLA-B alleles for most subjects in the first cohort. Presence/absence analyses assumed roughly uniform sequencing depth across donors, an assumption that may not hold. The classifier was reported to diagnose cytomegalovirus status with high specificity and sensitivity in both the original cohort and the validation cohort. A few of the identified cytomegalovirus-associated TCR beta chains were confirmed in vitro to be specific for cytomegalovirus antigens. A cluster of highly shared sequence variants was judged likely to represent a technical artifact of the sequencing pipeline. CMV serostatus was the only immune exposure information available for the cohort. Most TCR sequences were seen in very few donors, while some public TCRs were found in many individuals. Strong co-occurrence of HLA alleles, especially DR and DQ, made assigning TCR associations to individual alleles difficult. Compared with equally common non-associated chains, HLA-associated TCR beta chains in a later analysis were more clonally expanded and had lower generation probabilities.

The cohort consisted of 650 to 850 healthy bone marrow donors. At the time of sampling, all cohort members were nominally healthy, though unrecorded immune exposures were likely present. The donor was CMV seronegative and was included in the group of several hundred seronegative cohort members. A peripheral blood sample was collected from each donor, and TCR beta sequencing was performed on peripheral blood mononuclear cells. The Qiagen DNeasy Blood Extraction Kit was used to extract genomic DNA from the blood cell samples. The germline V gene (reference sequence) provides CDR1 LNHDA and CDR2 SQIVND. The CDR3 runs 15 residues from the cysteine to the phenylalanine. Of the read, only the CDR3 DNA is kept; its 45 bases are in frame from base 1. V is reduced by 4 bases and J by 3 bases, leaving a spacing of 13 bases between them. This clone was detected a few times. What this receptor recognizes is not known. No qualities accompany the bases; no much larger clone lies one base away.

The library was obtained by the immunoSEQ multiplex PCR assay. For the multiplex PCR, a mixture combining 60 forward primers for TCR Vbeta segments and 13 reverse primers for TCR Jbeta segments was used. The CDR3 region of rearranged TCR beta genes was amplified from genomic DNA by a multiplex PCR assay. Amplified TCR beta libraries were sequenced as 87-base-pair reads on the Illumina HiSeq System. The authors processed their data as follows. A later analysis tallied tens of millions of unique TCR beta chains across the 700 or so repertoires, and around 9.9 million of those chains were shared by two or more donors. To remove PCR and sequencing errors, raw reads were error-corrected and collapsed into unique sequences using a nearest-neighbor algorithm that merged closely related sequences. CDR3 sequences were aligned to IMGT reference sequences to assign V, D and J gene segments. Each retained sequence needed at least a six-nucleotide match to both a V gene segment and a J gene segment. Rearrangements were called productive when the CDR3 lacked stop codons and stayed in frame with V and J; all others were non-productive. Following IMGT convention, CDR3 was defined as the stretch from the second conserved V-encoded cysteine to the conserved J-encoded phenylalanine. The earlier analysis of 587 of the donors excluded sequences that lacked an unambiguous match to a single V gene segment. In an earlier analysis of roughly 600 of the donors, a V segment was called functional when productive rearrangements were above 56.7%, and segregating when the standard deviation between donors exceeded 5%. A statistical classification framework was built for diagnosing cytomegalovirus status from the catalog of TCR beta chain sequences. In a later analysis, V and J genes were assigned by comparing TCR nucleotide sequences against IMGT/GENE-DB human TR gene sequences. The TCRdist pipeline was used in a later analysis to assign CDR3 sequences and most-parsimonious VDJ recombination scenarios. In a later analysis, every TCR beta chain was defined by the combination of its CDR3 amino acid sequence and its V-gene family, and reads without a unique V-gene family were dropped. As a way to deal with suspected cross-contamination and a sequencing artifact, a later analysis dropped 450 to 700 nucleotide sequences that were highly shared and had low generation probability. In a later analysis, a clonal expansion index was calculated for each public chain from normalized within-repertoire ranks of inferred template counts. A later analysis computed generation probabilities with a VDJ recombination model fitted to out-of-frame rearrangements, and checked the results against IGoR. Hypergeometric tests were used in a later analysis to score TCR-TCR, TCR-HLA and TCR-CMV co-occurrence, with a repertoire-size bias correction applied to the TCR pairs. To estimate false discovery rates, a later analysis permuted the HLA or CMV assignments 20 times. In a later analysis, co-occurring TCRs were grouped using DBSCAN, and TCRdist sequence similarity was added for clustering within HLA-allele-positive subsets. Repertoires with fewer than 30,000 or more than 120,000 public chains, plus five repertoires with anomalous nucleotide sharing, were excluded from co-occurrence clustering. In TCRdb, the immuneACCESS table is reduced to in-frame sequences with V and J assigned. These tables do not hold every clone; where another copy was compared, an unresolved V gene accounts for under half, and the others remain unexplained. The D gene and trimming were derived from the DNA, and the V and J assignments and clone size from that table. In all, the sample holds roughly 98,000 clones, and around three quarters of those were seen once. About 2% of the sample rests with the top ten.

Recombination joined TRBV19 with TRBJ1-5; a tentative D match to TRBD1 spans 5 bases. Material: PBMCs. This receptor was obtained from a man in his forties or fifties in good health and CMV-seronegative. The nucleotide sequence reads TGTGCCAGTAGTACGCAGGGTGTCGACAATCAGCCCCAGCATTTT. This sequence encodes CASSTQGVDNQPQHF.